A selection of T cell receptor beta chains follows, all from one sample in a study of shared clonotypes between healthy human individuals. Libraries were prepared by immunoSEQ multiplex PCR; TCRdb keeps only in-frame clonotypes and omits some of them. The repertoire holds around 1,900,000 clones, with 80% to 95% as singletons. Sequencing was performed on naive CD8+ T cells from PBMCs. The receptors here all came from a man younger than 30 in good health. Some clones in this sample may be carry-over from other donors' samples. CDR3s include the opening cysteine and the closing phenylalanine or tryptophan. Fields, in order: clone size, J gene, D gene, V gene, CDR3 protein, CDR3 DNA. D genes are given only for firm matches. Size values are once, few and many counts, or a class for expanded clones, and some rows have none.

NA	TRBJ2-7	NA	TRBV27	CASSLSGRVGEQYF	TGTGCCAGCAGTTTATCTGGCAGGGTAGGAGAGCAGTACTTC
NA	TRBJ2-2	NA	TRBV7-9	CASSLGDTGELFF	TGTGCCAGCAGCTTAGGGGACACCGGGGAGCTGTTTTTT
NA	TRBJ1-4	TRBD1	TRBV9	CASSVQGAGEKLFF	TGTGCCAGCAGCGTACAGGGGGCAGGGGAAAAACTGTTTTTT
NA	TRBJ2-1	NA	TRBV9	CASSVGGAKTYNEQFF	TGTGCCAGCAGCGTAGGAGGGGCTAAAACCTACAATGAGCAGTTCTTC
NA	TRBJ2-7	NA	TRBV30	CAWRIRGRGEQYF	TGTGCCTGGAGGATAAGGGGCAGGGGCGAGCAGTACTTC
NA	TRBJ1-5	NA	TRBV6-5	CASSYGEYQPQHF	TGTGCCAGCAGTTACGGGGAGTATCAGCCCCAGCATTTT
NA	TRBJ2-1	TRBD2	TRBV7-9	CASSLAPGGVNEQFF	TGTGCCAGCAGCTTAGCGCCGGGAGGGGTCAATGAGCAGTTCTTC
NA	TRBJ2-7	NA	TRBV5-6	CASSLGGRTYEQYF	TGTGCCAGCAGCTTGGGGGGACGGACGTACGAGCAGTACTTC
once	TRBJ2-7	NA	TRBV27	CASSLVAGSYEQYF	TGTGCCAGCAGTTTAGTGGCAGGGTCCTACGAGCAGTACTTC
NA	TRBJ1-3	NA	TRBV15	CATSRVGTGNTIYF	TGTGCCACCAGCAGAGTGGGGACTGGAAACACCATATATTTT
NA	TRBJ2-7	TRBD2	TRBV6-5	CASTYGGSRDEQYF	TGTGCCAGCACCTACGGGGGGAGTAGAGACGAGCAGTACTTC
NA	TRBJ2-1	NA	TRBV28	CASSQTPNNEQFF	TGTGCCAGCAGTCAAACACCCAACAATGAGCAGTTCTTC
NA	TRBJ2-7	NA	TRBV4-1	CASSQDWGLRAVAYEQYF	TGCGCCAGCAGCCAAGATTGGGGGCTTCGGGCCGTTGCCTACGAGCAGTACTTC
NA	TRBJ1-5	NA	TRBV28	CASSLGGWGNQPQHF	TGTGCCAGCAGTTTAGGAGGTTGGGGAAATCAGCCCCAGCATTTT